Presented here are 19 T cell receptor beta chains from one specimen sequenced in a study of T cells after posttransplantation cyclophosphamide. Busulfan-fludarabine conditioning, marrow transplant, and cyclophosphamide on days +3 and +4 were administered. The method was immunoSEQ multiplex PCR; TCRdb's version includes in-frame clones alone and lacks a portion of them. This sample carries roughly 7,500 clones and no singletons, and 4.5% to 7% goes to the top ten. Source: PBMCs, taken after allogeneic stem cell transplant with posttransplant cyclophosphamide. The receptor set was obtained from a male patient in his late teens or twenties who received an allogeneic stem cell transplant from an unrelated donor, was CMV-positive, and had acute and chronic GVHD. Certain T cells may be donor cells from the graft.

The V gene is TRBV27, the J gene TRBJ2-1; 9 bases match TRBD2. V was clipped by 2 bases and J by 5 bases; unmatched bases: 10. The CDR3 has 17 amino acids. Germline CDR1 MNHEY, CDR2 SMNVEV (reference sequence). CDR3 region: CASSLGKRGAGDNEQFF. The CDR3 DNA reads TGTGCCAGCAGTTTAGGAAAGCGGGGGGCGGGCGACAATGAGCAGTTCTTC.

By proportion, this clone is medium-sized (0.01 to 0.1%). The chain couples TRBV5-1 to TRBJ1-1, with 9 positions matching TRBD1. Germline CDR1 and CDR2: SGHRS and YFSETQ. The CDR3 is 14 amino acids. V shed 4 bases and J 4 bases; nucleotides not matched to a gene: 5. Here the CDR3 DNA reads TGCGCCAGCAGCGCCCGGGACAGGGTCACTGAAGCTTTCTTT. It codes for CASSARDRVTEAFF.

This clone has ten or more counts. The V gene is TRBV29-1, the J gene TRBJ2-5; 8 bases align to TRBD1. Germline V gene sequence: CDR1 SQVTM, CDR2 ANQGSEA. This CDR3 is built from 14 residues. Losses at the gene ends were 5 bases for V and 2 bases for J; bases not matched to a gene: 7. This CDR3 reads CSVLGGQGQETQYF. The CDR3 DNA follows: TGCAGCGTTCTCGGTGGACAGGGTCAAGAGACCCAGTACTTC. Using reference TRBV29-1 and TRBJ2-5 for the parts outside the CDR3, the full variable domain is SAVISQKPSRDICQRGTSLTIQCQVDSQVTMMFWYRQQPGQSLTLIATANQGSEATYESGFVIDKFPISRPNLTFSTLTVSNMSPEDSSIYLCSVLGGQGQETQYFGPGTRLLVL.

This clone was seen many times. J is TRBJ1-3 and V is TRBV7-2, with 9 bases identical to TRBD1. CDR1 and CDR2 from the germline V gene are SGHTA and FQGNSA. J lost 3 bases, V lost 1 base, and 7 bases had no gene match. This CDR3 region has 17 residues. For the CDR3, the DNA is TGTGCCAGCAGCTTAGTTCCGACAGGGGGTTATGGAAACACCATATATTTT. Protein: CASSLVPTGGYGNTIYF.

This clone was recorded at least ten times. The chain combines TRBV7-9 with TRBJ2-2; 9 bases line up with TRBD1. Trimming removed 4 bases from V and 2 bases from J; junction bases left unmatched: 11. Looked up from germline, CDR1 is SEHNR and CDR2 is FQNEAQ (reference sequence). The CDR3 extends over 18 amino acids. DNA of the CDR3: TGTGCCAGCAGCTCACCCTCCGGGACAGGGTCAAACACCGGGGAGCTGTTTTTT. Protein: CASSSPSGTGSNTGELFF.

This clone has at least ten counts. DNA for the CDR3: TGTGCCAGCAGTTTAGAGGGTGATGGCACTGAAGCTTTCTTT. It is translated as CASSLEGDGTEAFF. The genes are TRBV28 and TRBJ1-1; D is ambiguous. Germline V gene data show CDR1 as MDHEN and CDR2 as SYDVKM. V lost 2 bases to trimming and J lost 4 bases, with 11 bases between them. The CDR3 sequence is 14 residues long.

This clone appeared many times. CDR3 region: CASSEARATGTQYF. The CDR3 bases are TGTGCCAGCAGTGAAGCGCGGGCCACGGGTACGCAGTATTTT. The chain employs TRBV2 and TRBJ2-3; tentative D call: TRBD2 (5 bases). Looked up from germline, CDR1 is SNHLY and CDR2 is FYNNEI. Trimming left V 0 bases short and J 8 bases short, with 12 bases between. This CDR3 has 14 amino acids. Complete variable domain (other parts from reference TRBV2 and TRBJ2-3): EPEVTQTPSHQVTQMGQEVILRCVPISNHLYFYWYRQILGQKVEFLVSFYNNEISEKSEIFDDQFSVERPDGSNFTLKIRSTKLEDSAMYFCASSEARATGTQYFGPGTRLTVL.

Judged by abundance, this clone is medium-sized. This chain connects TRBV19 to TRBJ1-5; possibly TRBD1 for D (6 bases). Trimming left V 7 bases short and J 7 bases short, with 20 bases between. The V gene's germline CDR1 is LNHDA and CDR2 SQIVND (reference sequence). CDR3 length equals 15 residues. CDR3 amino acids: CASTQQQQGSQPQHF. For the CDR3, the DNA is TGTGCCAGTACCCAACAACAACAGGGCAGCCAGCCCCAGCATTTT.

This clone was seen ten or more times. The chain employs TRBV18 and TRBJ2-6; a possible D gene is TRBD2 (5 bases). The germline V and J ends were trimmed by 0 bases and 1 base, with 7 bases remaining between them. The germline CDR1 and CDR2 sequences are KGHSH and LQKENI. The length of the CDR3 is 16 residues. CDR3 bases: TGTGCCAGCTCACCACCCCGGAGGTCTGGGGCCAACGTCCTGACTTTC. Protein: CASSPPRRSGANVLTF.

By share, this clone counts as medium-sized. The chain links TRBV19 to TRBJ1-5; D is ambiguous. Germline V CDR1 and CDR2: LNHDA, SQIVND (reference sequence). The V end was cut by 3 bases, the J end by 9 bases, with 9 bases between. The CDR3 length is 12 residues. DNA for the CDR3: TGTGCCAGTAGTATTTCTAATTCGCCCCAGCATTTT. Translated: CASSISNSPQHF. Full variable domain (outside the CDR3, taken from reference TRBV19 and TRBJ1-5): DGGITQSPKYLFRKEGQNVTLSCEQNLNHDAMYWYRQDPGQGLRLIYYSQIVNDFQKGDIAEGYSVSREKKESFPLTVTSAQKNPTAFYLCASSISNSPQHFGDGTRLSIL.

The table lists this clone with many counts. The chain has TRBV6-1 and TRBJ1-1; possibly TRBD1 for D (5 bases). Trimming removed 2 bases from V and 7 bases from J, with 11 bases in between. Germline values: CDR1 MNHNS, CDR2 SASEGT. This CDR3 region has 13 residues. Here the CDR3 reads CASSEQGGYEAFF. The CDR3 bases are TGTGCCAGCAGTGAACAGGGAGGATATGAAGCTTTCTTT.

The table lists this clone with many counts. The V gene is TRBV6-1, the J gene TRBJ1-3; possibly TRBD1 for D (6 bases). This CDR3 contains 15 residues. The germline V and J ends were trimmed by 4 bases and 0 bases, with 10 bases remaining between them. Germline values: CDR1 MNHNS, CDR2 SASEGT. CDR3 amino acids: CASSGQAGSGNTIYF. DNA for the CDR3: TGTGCCAGCAGTGGACAGGCCGGCTCTGGAAACACCATATATTTT.

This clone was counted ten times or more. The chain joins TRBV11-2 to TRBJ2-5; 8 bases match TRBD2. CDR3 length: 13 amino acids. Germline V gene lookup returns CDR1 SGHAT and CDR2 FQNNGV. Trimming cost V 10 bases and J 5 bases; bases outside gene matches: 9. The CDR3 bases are TGTGCCACCTCGGGGGGGTTACGGGAGACCCAGTACTTC. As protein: CATSGGLRETQYF.

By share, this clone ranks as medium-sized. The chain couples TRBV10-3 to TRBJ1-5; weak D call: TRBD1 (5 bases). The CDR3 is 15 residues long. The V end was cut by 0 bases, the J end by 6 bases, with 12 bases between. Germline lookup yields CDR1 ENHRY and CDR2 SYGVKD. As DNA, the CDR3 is TGTGCCATCAGTGAGTCGGGGGGGATTCGTCAGCCCCAGCATTTT. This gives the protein CAISESGGIRQPQHF.

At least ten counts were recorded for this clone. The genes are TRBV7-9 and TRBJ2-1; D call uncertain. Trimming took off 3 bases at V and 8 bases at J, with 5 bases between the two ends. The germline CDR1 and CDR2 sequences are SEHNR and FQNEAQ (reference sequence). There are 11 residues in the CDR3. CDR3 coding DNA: TGTGCCAGCAGCTTCCGGGATGAGCAGTTCTTC. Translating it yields CASSFRDEQFF.

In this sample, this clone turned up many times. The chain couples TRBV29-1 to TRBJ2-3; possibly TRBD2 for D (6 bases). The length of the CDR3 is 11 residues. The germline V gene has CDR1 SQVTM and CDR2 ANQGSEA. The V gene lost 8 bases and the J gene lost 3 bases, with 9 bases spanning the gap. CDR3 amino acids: CSSGGTDTQYF. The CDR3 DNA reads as TGCAGCTCTGGGGGGACAGATACGCAGTATTTT.

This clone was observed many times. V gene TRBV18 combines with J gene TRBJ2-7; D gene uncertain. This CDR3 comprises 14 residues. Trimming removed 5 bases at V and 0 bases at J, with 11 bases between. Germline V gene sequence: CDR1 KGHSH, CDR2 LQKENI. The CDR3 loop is CASSVAASSYEQYF. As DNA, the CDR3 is TGTGCCAGCTCAGTGGCAGCGAGCTCCTACGAGCAGTACTTC.

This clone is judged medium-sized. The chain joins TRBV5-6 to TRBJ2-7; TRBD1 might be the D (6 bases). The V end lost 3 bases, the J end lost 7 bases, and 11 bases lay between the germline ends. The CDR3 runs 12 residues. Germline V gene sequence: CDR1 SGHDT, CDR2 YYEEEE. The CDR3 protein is CASSSRTGEQYF. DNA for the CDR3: TGTGCCAGCAGCTCGCGCACAGGGGAGCAGTACTTC.

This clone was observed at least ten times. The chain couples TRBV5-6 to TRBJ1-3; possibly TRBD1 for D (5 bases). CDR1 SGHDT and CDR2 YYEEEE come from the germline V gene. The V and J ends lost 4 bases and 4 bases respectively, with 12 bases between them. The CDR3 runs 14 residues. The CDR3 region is CASSVGHRGNTIYF. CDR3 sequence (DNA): TGTGCCAGCAGCGTAGGACATCGGGGAAACACCATATATTTT.